The 12 T cell receptor beta chains presented below share a single source sample, sequenced in a study of blood T cell repertoires in COVID-19. Only in-frame clones appear in the TCRdb table, and some are missing; sequencing was by immunoSEQ multiplex PCR. The data hold roughly 34,000 clones, with approximately 90% observed a single time. Material for sequencing was peripheral blood. These receptors originate from a woman aged 80 or over with active or convalescent COVID-19.

The rearrangement joins TRBV28 to TRBJ1-3, with TRBD1 matching over 7 bases. The CDR3 is 15 amino acids. The trim removed 5 bases at V and 0 bases at J, leaving 4 bases unmatched. Germline V gives CDR1 MDHEN, CDR2 SYDVKM. Written as DNA, the CDR3 is TGTGCCAGCAGTCTCAGGGGGTCCTCTGGAAACACCATATATTTT. It codes for CASSLRGSSGNTIYF.

V and J are TRBV7-9 and TRBJ2-7; D might be TRBD2 (6 bases). Trimming shortened V by 1 base and J by 6 bases, and 10 bases separated the two germline ends. In germline, CDR1 is SEHNR, CDR2 FQNEAQ (reference sequence). This CDR3 is 13 amino acids long. DNA of the CDR3: TGTGCCAGCAGCTTAGTGGGGGGAGGCGAGCAGTACTTC. It translates to CASSLVGGGEQYF.

The rearrangement uses TRBV30 and TRBJ2-7; D unclear. Per the germline V gene, CDR1 is GTSNPN and CDR2 is SVGIG (reference sequence). Trimming removed 3 bases from V and 0 bases from J, with 12 bases in between. The CDR3 is made up of 14 amino acids. The DNA for the CDR3 is TGTGCCTGGAGCCCTAAGCTAACCTCCTACGAGCAGTACTTC. Amino acids: CAWSPKLTSYEQYF.

The rearrangement uses TRBV4-2 and TRBJ1-1; maybe TRBD1 (6 bases). CDR3 length: 17 amino acids. The germline V gene encodes CDR1 LGHNA and CDR2 YNFKEQ. V lost 1 base and J lost 2, with 17 bases in between. The CDR3 is CASSQAAGALQNTEAFF. CDR3 in DNA: TGTGCCAGCAGCCAAGCTGCAGGGGCCCTCCAAAACACTGAAGCTTTCTTT.

V gene TRBV6-1 combines with J gene TRBJ1-1; TRBD1 is a possible D gene (6 bases). CDR1 MNHNS and CDR2 SASEGT come from the germline V gene. The CDR3 sequence is 12 residues long. V was trimmed by 3 bases and J by 10 bases, leaving 12 bases between them. In nucleotides, the CDR3 is TGTGCCAGCAGTGACCATCGCAGGGGAGCTTTCTTT. It specifies CASSDHRRGAFF.

In this sample, this clone turned up a few times. V usage is TRBV15 and J usage is TRBJ1-4; 11 bases line up with TRBD1. The CDR3 length is 16 residues. The V and J ends lost 1 base and 6 bases, in that order; junction bases with no gene match: 4. Germline V CDR1 and CDR2: LNHNV, YYDKDF (reference sequence). CDR3 region: CATSRGTGGGDEKLFF. The CDR3 DNA sequence: TGTGCCACCAGCAGAGGGACAGGGGGCGGGGATGAAAAACTGTTTTTT.

The chain recombines TRBV3-1 (or the pseudogene TRBV3-2) with TRBJ2-7; no firm D call. Looked up from germline, CDR1 is LGHDT and CDR2 is YNNKEL (reference sequence). The CDR3 extends over 15 amino acids. V was pared by 2 bases and J by 0 bases, with 11 bases between. The CDR3 sequence is CASSQFYSSSYEQYF. In nucleotides, the CDR3 is TGTGCCAGCAGCCAATTTTACAGCTCCTCCTACGAGCAGTACTTC.

This chain joins TRBV28 and TRBJ1-5, with a weak D call TRBD1 (5 bases). The CDR3 has 17 amino acids. Germline V gene lookup returns CDR1 MDHEN and CDR2 SYDVKM. V lost 5 bases and J lost 0, with 17 bases in between. The CDR3 loop reads CASSQGGTRLSNQPQHF. CDR3 nucleotide sequence: TGTGCCAGCAGTCAAGGAGGGACCAGGCTTAGCAATCAGCCCCAGCATTTT. The variable domain in full, with the rest retrieved from reference TRBV28 and TRBJ1-5, is DVKVTQSSRYLVKRTGEKVFLECVQDMDHENMFWYRQDPGLGLRLIYFSYDVKMKEKGDIPEGYSVSREKKERFSLILESASTNQTSMYLCASSQGGTRLSNQPQHFGDGTRLSIL.

J is TRBJ2-6 and V is TRBV7-9; 7 positions match TRBD2. Unmatched junction bases numbered 4, after V lost 2 bases and J lost 0 bases. This CDR3 has 17 residues. Germline-derived CDR1 and CDR2 are SEHNR and FQNEAQ (reference sequence). The CDR3 spells CASSLLGGNSGANVLTF. CDR3 sequence (DNA): TGTGCCAGCAGCTTACTGGGGGGGAACTCTGGGGCCAACGTCCTGACTTTC.

The V and J genes are TRBV14 and TRBJ2-1; TRBD1 matches at 8 bases. CDR1 and CDR2 from the germline V gene are SGHDN and FVKESK. The ends lost 4 bases at V and 5 bases at J; junction bases unmatched: 13. The CDR3 contains 17 residues. The CDR3 DNA reads TGTGCCAGCAGCCCCGGACAGGGTTCATCTCTGAACAATGAGCAGTTCTTC. It encodes CASSPGQGSSLNNEQFF.

The genes are TRBV18 and TRBJ2-2; 11 nucleotides align to TRBD1. Trimming at V came to 3 bases and at J to 4 bases, leaving 4 bases not matched to a gene. This CDR3 comprises 16 residues. Germline V gene lookup returns CDR1 KGHSH and CDR2 LQKENI. This CDR3 is CASSPIGQGATGELFF. CDR3 nucleotides: TGTGCCAGCTCACCGATTGGACAGGGGGCCACCGGGGAGCTGTTTTTT.

The chain links TRBV11-2 to TRBJ1-1; perhaps TRBD1 as D (6 bases). This CDR3 spans 15 amino acids. Germline CDR1 is SGHAT and CDR2 is FQNNGV. Between the trimmed V and J ends, which lost 0 bases and 0 bases, there was a span of 8 bases. For the CDR3, the DNA is TGTGCCAGCAGCTTAGATGACAGGTTGAACACTGAAGCTTTCTTT. Residues: CASSLDDRLNTEAFF.